This T cell receptor beta chain was captured in a study of cytomegalovirus exposure and HLA in healthy donors. Sequencing was performed with immunoSEQ multiplex PCR; in TCRdb, only in-frame clones are kept and a portion is missing. The data hold 140,000 or so clones, with roughly 87% observed a single time. Trimming cost V 6 bases and J 4 bases; bases outside gene matches: 7. This CDR3 is 14 amino acids long. Germline CDR1 MDHEN, CDR2 SYDVKM. This sequence joins TRBV28 and TRBJ1-1; 8 bases are a match to TRBD1. The specimen sequenced was PBMCs. The origin of this receptor is a man between 18 and 29 years old in good health and CMV-seropositive. The CDR3 here is CASRSDRGSTEAFF. The CDR3 nucleotides are TGTGCCAGCAGATCTGACAGGGGAAGCACTGAAGCTTTCTTT.